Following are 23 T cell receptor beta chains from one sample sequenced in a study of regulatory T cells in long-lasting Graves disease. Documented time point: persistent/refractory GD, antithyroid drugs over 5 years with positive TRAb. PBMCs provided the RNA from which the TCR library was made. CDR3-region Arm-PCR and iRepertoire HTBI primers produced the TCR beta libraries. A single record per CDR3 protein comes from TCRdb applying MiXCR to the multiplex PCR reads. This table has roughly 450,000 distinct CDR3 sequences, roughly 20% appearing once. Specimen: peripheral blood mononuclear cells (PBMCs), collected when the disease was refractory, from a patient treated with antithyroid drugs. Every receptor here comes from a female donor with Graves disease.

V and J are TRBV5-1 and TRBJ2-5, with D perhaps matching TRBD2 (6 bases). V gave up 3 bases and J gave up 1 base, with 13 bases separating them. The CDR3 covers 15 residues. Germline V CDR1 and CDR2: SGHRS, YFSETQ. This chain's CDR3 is CASSWGSGFQETQYF. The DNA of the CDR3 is TGCGCCAGCAGCTGGGGTAGCGGTTTCCAAGAGACCCAGTACTTC.

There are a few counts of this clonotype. The CDR3 protein is CASTGGVGAYLNSYEQYF. The DNA of the CDR3 is TGTGCCAGCACCGGCGGGGTTGGGGCGTACTTAAACTCCTACGAGCAGTACTTC. V usage is TRBV7-3 and J usage is TRBJ2-7; tentatively, D is TRBD2 (6 bases). From germline, CDR1 is SGHTA and CDR2 FQGTGA. Between the trimmed V and J ends, which lost 7 bases and 0 bases, there was a span of 25 bases. There are 18 residues in the CDR3.

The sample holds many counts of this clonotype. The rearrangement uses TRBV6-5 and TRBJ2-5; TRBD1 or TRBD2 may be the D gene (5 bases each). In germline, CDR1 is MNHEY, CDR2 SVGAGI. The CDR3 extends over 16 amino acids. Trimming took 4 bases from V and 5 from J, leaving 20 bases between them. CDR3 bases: TGTGCCAGCAGTTTTGTGGGACCAACCGTCGGGGAGACCCAGTACTTC. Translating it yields CASSFVGPTVGETQYF.

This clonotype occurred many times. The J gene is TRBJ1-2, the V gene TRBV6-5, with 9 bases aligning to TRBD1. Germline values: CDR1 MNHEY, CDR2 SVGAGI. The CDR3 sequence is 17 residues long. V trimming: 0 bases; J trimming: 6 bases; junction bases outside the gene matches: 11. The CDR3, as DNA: TGTGCCAGCAGTTACTCGATCGCGACAGGGGGTGGAGATGGCTACACCTTC. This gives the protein CASSYSIATGGGDGYTF.

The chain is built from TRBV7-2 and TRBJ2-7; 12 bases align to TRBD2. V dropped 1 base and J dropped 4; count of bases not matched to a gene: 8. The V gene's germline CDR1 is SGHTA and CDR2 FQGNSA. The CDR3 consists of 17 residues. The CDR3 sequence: CASSLGLAGGPYYEQYF. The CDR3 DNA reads TGTGCCAGCAGCTTAGGGCTAGCGGGAGGGCCTTATTACGAGCAGTACTTC. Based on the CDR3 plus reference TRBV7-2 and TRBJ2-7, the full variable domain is GAGVSQSPSNKVTEKGKDVELRCDPISGHTALYWYRQSLGQGLEFLIYFQGNSAPDKSGLPSDRFSAERTGGSVSTLTIQRTQQEDSAVYLCASSLGLAGGPYYEQYFGPGTRLTVT.

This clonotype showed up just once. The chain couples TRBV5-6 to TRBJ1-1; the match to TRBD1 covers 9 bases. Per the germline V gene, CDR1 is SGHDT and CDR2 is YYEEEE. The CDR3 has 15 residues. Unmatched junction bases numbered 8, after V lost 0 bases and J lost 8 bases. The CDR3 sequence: CASSLVGGQGREAFF. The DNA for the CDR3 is TGTGCCAGCAGCTTGGTTGGGGGACAGGGCAGAGAAGCTTTCTTT. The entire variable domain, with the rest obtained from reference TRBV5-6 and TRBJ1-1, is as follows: DAGVTQSPTHLIKTRGQQVTLRCSPKSGHDTVSWYQQALGQGPQFIFQYYEEEERQRGNFPDRFSGHQFPNYSSELNVNALLLGDSALYLCASSLVGGQGREAFFGQGTRLTVV.

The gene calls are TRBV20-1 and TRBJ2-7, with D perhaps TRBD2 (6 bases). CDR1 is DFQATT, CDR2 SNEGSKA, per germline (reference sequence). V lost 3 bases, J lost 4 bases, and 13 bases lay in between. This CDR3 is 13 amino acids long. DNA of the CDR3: TGCAGTGCTAGTGATGGGGGGTGGTACGAGCAGTACTTC. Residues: CSASDGGWYEQYF.

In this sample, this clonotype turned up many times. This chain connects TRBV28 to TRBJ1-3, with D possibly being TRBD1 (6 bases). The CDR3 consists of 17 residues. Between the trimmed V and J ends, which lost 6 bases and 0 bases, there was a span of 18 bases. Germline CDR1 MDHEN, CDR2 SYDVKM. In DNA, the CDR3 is TGTGCCAGCAGCCCTCGACAGGTTTCCTTCTCTGGAAACACCATATATTTT. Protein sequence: CASSPRQVSFSGNTIYF.

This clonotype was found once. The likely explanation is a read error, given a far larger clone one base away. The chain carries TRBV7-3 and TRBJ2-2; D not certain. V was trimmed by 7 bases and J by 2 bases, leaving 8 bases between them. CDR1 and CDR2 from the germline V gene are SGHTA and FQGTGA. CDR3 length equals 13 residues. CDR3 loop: CASNLTNTGELFF. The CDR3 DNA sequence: TGTGCCAGCAACTTGACAAACACCGGGGAGCTGTTTTTT.

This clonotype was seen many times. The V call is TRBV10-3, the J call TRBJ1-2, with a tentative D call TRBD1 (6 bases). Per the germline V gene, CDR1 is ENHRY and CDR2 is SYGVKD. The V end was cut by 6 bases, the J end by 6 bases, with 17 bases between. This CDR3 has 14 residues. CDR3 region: CAISQPGQPDGYTF. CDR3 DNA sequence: TGTGCCATCAGCCAACCTGGACAGCCCGATGGCTACACCTTC.

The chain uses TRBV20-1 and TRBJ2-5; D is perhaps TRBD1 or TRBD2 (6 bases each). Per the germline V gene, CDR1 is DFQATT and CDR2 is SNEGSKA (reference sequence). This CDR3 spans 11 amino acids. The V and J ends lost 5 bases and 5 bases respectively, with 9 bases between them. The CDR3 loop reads CSAWRGETQYF. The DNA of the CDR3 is TGCAGTGCTTGGAGGGGGGAGACCCAGTACTTC.

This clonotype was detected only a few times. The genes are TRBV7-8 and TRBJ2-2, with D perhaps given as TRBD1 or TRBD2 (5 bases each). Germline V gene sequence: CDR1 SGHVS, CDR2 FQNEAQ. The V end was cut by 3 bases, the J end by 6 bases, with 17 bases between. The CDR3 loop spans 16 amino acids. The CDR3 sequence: CASSFHRWGSAGELFF. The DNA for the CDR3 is TGTGCCAGCAGCTTTCACAGATGGGGGAGCGCCGGGGAGCTGTTTTTT.

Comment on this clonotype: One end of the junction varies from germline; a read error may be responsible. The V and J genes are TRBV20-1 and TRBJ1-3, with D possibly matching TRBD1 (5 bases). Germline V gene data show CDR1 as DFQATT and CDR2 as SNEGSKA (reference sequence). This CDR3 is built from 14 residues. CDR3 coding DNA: TGCAGTGCTACAGACCCAGGGTCTGGTAACACCATATATTTT. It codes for CSATDPGSGNTIYF.

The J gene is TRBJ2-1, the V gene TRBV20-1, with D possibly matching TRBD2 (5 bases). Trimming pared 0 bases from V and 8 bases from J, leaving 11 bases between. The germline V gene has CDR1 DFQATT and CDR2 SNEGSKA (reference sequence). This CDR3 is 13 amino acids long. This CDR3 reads CSARDDTSYEQFF. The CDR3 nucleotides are TGCAGTGCTAGAGATGATACTAGTTATGAGCAGTTCTTC.

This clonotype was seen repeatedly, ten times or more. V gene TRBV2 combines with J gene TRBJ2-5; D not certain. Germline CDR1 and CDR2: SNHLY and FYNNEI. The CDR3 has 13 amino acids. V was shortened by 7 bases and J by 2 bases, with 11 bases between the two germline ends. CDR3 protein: CASTEGNQETQYF. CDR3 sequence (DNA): TGTGCCAGCACGGAAGGAAATCAAGAGACCCAGTACTTC. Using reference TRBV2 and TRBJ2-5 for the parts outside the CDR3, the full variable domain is EPEVTQTPSHQVTQMGQEVILRCVPISNHLYFYWYRQILGQKVEFLVSFYNNEISEKSEIFDDQFSVERPDGSNFTLKIRSTKLEDSAMYFCASTEGNQETQYFGPGTRLLVL.

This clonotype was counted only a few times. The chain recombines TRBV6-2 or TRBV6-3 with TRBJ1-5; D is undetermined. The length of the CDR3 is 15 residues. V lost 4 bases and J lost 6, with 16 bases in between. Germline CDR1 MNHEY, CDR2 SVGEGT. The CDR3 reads CASSSRTSGGQPQHF. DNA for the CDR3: TGTGCCAGCAGTTCTCGCACTAGTGGAGGTCAGCCCCAGCATTTT.

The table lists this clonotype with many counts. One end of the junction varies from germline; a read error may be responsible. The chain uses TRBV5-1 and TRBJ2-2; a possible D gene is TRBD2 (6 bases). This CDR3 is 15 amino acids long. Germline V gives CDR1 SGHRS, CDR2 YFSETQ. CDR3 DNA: TGTGCCAGCAGCTTGGGGACTTCGAACACCGGGGAGCTGTTTTTT. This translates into CASSLGTSNTGELFF.

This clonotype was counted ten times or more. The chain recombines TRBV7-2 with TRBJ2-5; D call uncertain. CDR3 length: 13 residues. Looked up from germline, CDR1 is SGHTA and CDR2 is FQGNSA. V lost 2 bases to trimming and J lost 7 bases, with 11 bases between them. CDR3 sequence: CASSLWVRRTQYF. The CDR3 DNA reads TGTGCCAGCAGCTTATGGGTCCGGCGGACCCAGTACTTC.

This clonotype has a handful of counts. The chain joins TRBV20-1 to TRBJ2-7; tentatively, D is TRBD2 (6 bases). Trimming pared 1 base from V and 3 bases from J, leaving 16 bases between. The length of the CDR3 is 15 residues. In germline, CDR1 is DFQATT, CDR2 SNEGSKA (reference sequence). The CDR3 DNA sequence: TGCAGTGCTAGAGTGAGCAGGACTATCGACTACGAGCAGTACTTC. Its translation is CSARVSRTIDYEQYF.

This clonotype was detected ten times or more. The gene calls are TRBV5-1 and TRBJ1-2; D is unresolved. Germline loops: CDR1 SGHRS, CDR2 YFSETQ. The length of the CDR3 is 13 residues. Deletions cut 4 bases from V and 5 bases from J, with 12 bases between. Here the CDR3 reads CASSPGIRYGYTF. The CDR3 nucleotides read TGCGCCAGCAGCCCTGGAATTAGATATGGCTACACCTTC.

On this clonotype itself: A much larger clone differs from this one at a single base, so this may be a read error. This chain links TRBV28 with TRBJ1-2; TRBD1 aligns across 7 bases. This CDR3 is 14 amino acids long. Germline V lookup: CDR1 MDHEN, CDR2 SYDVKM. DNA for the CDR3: TGTGCCAACAGTTTCGAGGGGGCTGACTATGGCTACACCTTC. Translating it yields CANSFEGADYGYTF.

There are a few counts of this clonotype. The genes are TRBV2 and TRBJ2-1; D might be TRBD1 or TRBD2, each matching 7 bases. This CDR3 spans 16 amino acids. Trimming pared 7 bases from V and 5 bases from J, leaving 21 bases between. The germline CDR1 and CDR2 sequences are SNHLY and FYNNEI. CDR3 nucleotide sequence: TGTGCCAGCATCCCGGCGGGGGACAGACTTAACAATGAGCAGTTCTTC. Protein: CASIPAGDRLNNEQFF.

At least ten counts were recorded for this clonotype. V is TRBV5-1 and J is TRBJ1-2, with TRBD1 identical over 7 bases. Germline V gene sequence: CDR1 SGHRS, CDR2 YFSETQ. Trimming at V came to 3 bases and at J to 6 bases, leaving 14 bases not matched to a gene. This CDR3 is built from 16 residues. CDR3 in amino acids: CASSYQTGTANHGYTF. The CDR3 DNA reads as TGCGCCAGCAGCTATCAGACCGGGACAGCGAATCATGGCTACACCTTC. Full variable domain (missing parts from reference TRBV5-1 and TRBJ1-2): KAGVTQTPRYLIKTRGQQVTLSCSPISGHRSVSWYQQTPGQGLQFLFEYFSETQRNKGNFPGRFSGRQFSNSRSEMNVSTLELGDSALYLCASSYQTGTANHGYTFGSGTRLTVV.